This T cell receptor (beta chain) was retrieved from a study of tumor and adjacent non-tumor tissue in lung cancer. About the research overall: Stage I to III disease affected 9 to 10 men and 5 women aged roughly 31 to 85. Study-level points and caveats: Normal lung showed higher cumulative top 100 clone frequency than tumor.

This CDR3 spans 14 amino acids. Germline CDR1 and CDR2: SGHNT and YENEEA. RNA was extracted from bulk tissue without any cell sorting. This non-tumor lung sample came from over 3 cm beyond the tumor edge. Between August and November 2014, newly diagnosed, chemotherapy-naive lung cancer patients underwent thoracic surgery in China. Three rounds of nested PCR, following a modified ARM-PCR protocol, produced the TCRbeta library. TCRdb reprocessed the multiplex PCR reads with MiXCR, giving one entry per CDR3 protein. The sample lists 100,000 or so distinct CDR3 sequences; about 80% were seen once. Regarding this clonotype: Its antigen is undetermined. Relative to the germline gene, one junction end is altered; a read error may explain this.

The sequence was collected from a man between 60 and 75 years old with small cell lung cancer. The V and J genes are TRBV11-3 and TRBJ2-5; tentative D call: TRBD2 (6 bases). The sequenced sample consisted of distant non-tumor lung tissue. The CDR3 nucleotides are TGTACCAGAAGCCTGGGATTAGCGGAAGAGACCCAGTACTTC. Its translation is CTRSLGLAEETQYF.